This T cell receptor beta chain was sequenced for a study of T-cell memory formation after mild COVID-19. About the study: For the most part, TCR clusters were specific to one donor.

This clonotype was counted between two and nine times. No antigen is known for it. TCRdb reprocessed the 5' RACE reads with MiXCR, giving one entry per CDR3 protein. This table holds around 190,000 distinct CDR3 sequences, about 18% found once. Study results and limitations: Cross-reactive memory appears to have joined, as suggested by some responding clones showing up in pre-infection memory. From day 15 to 85, contracting clones were balanced between CD4 and CD8, whereas later expanders leaned toward CD4+.

V lost 1 base, J lost 5 bases, and 15 bases stayed unmatched. The CDR3 sequence is 18 residues long. Germline V gene sequence: CDR1 LGHDT, CDR2 YNNKEL (reference sequence). This receptor was obtained from a man aged 18-30 years who had mild COVID-19 (a few samples of this study predate the infection). Cell type and time point are not known. The V gene is TRBV3-1, the J gene TRBJ2-5; TRBD2 agrees at 8 bases. Input material: PBMCs or a T cell subset sorted from them (not recorded which). CDR3 DNA sequence: TGTGCCAGCAGCCAAGTACCCAGCGGGGGCTCCCCGGGTGAGACCCAGTACTTC. Protein: CASSQVPSGGSPGETQYF.